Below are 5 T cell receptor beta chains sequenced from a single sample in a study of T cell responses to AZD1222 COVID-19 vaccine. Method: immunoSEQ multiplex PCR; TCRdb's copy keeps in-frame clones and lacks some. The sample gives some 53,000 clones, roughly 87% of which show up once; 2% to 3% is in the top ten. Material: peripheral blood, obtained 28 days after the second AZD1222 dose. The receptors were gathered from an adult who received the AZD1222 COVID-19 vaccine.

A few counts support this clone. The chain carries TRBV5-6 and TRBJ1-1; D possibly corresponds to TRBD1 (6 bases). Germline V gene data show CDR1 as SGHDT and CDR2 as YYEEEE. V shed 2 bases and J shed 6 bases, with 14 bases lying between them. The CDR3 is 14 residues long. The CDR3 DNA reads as TGTGCCAGCAGCTTTGGACAGCCTGGGGCTGAAGCTTTCTTT. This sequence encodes CASSFGQPGAEAFF.

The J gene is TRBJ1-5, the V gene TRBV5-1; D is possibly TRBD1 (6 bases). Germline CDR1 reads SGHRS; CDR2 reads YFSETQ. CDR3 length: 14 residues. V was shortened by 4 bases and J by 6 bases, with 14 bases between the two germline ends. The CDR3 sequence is CASSPQGGGQPQHF. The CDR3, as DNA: TGCGCCAGCAGCCCACAGGGCGGAGGTCAGCCCCAGCATTTT.

CDR3: CASSPVDGAGRRTYNEQFF. The CDR3 DNA is TGTGCCAGCAGTCCCGTTGATGGGGCGGGGAGGAGGACCTACAATGAGCAGTTCTTC. The chain couples TRBV28 to TRBJ2-1; D may be TRBD2 (6 bases). The CDR3 is made up of 19 amino acids. Germline V gene lookup returns CDR1 MDHEN and CDR2 SYDVKM. V lost 5 bases and J 2 bases, leaving 25 bases between the germline ends.

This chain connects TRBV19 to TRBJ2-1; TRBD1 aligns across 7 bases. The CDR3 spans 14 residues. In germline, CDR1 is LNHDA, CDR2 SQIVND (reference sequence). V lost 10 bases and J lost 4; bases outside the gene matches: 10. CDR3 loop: CAISPGQKYNEQFF. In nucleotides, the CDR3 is TGTGCCATCTCGCCGGGACAGAAATACAATGAGCAGTTCTTC.

The CDR3 spells CASSPGGNEAFF. The CDR3 DNA sequence: TGTGCCAGCTCACCAGGAGGGAATGAAGCTTTCTTT. The chain uses TRBV18 and TRBJ1-1, with D unclear. Between the trimmed V and J ends, which lost 2 bases and 7 bases, there was a span of 8 bases. CDR3 length: 12 amino acids. CDR1 is KGHSH, CDR2 LQKENI, per germline.